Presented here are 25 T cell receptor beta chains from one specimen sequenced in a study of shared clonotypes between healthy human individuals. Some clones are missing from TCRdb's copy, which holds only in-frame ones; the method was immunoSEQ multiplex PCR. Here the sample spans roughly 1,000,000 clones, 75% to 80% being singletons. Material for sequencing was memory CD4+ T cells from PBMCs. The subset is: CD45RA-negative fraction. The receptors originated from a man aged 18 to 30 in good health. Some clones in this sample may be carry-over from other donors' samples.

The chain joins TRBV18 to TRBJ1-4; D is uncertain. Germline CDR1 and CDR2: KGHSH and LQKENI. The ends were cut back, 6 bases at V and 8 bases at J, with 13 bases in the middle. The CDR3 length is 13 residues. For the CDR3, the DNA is TGTGCCAGCTCCTTCGGAACTGGGGAAAAACTGTTTTTT. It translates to CASSFGTGEKLFF.

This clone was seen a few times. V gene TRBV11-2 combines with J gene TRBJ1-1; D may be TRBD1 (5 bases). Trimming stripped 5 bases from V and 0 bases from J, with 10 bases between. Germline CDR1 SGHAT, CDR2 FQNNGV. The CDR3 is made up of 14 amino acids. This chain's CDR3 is CASSAWGLNTEAFF. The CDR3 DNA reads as TGTGCCAGCAGCGCCTGGGGCCTGAACACTGAAGCTTTCTTT.

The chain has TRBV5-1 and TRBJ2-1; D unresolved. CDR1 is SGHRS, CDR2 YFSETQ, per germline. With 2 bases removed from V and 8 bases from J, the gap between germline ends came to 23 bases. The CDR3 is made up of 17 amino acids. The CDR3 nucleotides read TGCGCCAGCAGCTTTTTTCCTACCACTTCGACTGTCCATGAGCAGTTCTTC. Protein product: CASSFFPTTSTVHEQFF.

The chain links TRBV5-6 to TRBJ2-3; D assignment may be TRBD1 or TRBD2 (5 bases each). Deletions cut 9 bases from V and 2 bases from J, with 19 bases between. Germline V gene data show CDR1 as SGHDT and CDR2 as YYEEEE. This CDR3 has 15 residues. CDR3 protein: CATNERGVDTDTQYF. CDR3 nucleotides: TGTGCCACTAACGAACGAGGGGTGGACACAGATACGCAGTATTTT.

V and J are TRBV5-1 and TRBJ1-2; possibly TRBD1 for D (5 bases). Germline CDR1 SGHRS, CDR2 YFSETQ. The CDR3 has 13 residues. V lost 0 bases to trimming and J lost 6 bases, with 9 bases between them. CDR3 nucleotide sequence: TGCGCCAGCAGCTTGGTAGGGGAGAATGGCTACACCTTC. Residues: CASSLVGENGYTF.

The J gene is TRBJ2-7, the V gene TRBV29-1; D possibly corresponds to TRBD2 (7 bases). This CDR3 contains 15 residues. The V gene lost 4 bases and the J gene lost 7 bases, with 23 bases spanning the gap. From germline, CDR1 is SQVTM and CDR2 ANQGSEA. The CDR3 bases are TGCAGCGTTGTAGACTCCGGGGGGCCATCTTGGGAGCAGTACTTC. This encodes CSVVDSGGPSWEQYF.

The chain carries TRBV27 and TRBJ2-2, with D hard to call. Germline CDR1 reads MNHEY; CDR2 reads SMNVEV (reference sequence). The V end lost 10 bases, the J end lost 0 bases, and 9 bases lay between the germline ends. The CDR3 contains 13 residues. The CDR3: CATPRANTGELFF. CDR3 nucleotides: TGTGCCACCCCCCGGGCGAACACCGGGGAGCTGTTTTTT.

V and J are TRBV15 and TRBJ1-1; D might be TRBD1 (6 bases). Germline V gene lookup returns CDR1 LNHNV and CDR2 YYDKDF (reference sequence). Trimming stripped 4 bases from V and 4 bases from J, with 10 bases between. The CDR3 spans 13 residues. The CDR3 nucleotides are TGTGCCACCAGCATACAGGGAGGCACTGAAGCTTTCTTT. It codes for CATSIQGGTEAFF.

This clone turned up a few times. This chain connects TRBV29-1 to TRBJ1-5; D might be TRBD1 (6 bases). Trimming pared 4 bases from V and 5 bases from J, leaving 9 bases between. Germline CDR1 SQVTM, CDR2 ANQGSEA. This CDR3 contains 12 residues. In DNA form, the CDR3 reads TGCAGCGTTGGACAGGAGGATCAGCCCCAGCATTTT. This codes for CSVGQEDQPQHF. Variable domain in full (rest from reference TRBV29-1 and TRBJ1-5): SAVISQKPSRDICQRGTSLTIQCQVDSQVTMMFWYRQQPGQSLTLIATANQGSEATYESGFVIDKFPISRPNLTFSTLTVSNMSPEDSSIYLCSVGQEDQPQHFGDGTRLSIL.

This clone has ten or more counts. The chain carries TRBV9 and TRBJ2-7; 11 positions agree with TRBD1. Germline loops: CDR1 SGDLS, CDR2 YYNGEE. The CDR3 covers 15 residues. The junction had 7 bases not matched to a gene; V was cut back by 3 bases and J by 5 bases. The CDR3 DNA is TGTGCCAGCAGCGCTCGGACAGGGGGCTTTGACGAGCAGTACTTC. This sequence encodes CASSARTGGFDEQYF.

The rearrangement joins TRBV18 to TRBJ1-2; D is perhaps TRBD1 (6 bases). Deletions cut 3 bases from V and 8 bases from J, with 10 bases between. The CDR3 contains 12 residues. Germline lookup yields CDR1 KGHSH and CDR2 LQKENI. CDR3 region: CASSPQGPGYTF. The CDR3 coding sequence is TGTGCCAGCTCACCTCAGGGGCCCGGCTACACCTTC. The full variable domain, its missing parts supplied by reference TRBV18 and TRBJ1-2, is NAGVMQNPRHLVRRRGQEARLRCSPMKGHSHVYWYRQLPEEGLKFMVYLQKENIIDESGMPKERFSAEFPKEGPSILRIQQVVRGDSAAYFCASSPQGPGYTFGSGTRLTVV.

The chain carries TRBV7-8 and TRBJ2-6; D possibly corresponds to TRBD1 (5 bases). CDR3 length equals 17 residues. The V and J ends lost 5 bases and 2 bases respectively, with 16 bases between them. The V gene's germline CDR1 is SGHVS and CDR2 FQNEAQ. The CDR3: CASSIRAGSTGANVLTF. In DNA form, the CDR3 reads TGTGCCAGCAGCATCCGAGCAGGGTCCACTGGGGCCAACGTCCTGACTTTC.

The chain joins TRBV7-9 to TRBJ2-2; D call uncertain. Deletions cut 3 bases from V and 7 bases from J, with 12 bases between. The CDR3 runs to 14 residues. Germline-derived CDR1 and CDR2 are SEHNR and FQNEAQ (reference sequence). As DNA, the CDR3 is TGTGCCAGCAGCTTCGCCAGGCTGGGCGGGGAGCTGTTTTTT. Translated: CASSFARLGGELFF. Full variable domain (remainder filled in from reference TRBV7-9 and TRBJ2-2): DTGVSQNPRHKITKRGQNVTFRCDPISEHNRLYWYRQTLGQGPEFLTYFQNEAQLEKSRLLSDRFSAERPKGSFSTLEIQRTEQGDSAMYLCASSFARLGGELFFGEGSRLTVL.

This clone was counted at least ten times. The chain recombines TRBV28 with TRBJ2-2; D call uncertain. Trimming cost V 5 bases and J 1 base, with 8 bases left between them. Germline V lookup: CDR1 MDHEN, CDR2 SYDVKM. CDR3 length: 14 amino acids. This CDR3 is CASSLRLNTGELFF. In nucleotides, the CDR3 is TGTGCCAGCAGTCTTAGACTGAACACCGGGGAGCTGTTTTTT.

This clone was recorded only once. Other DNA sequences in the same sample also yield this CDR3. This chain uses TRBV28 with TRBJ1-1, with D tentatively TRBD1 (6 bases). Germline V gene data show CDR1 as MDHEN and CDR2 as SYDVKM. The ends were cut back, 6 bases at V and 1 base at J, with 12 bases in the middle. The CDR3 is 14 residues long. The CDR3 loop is CASSLGTTNTEAFF. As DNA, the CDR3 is TGTGCCAGCAGCCTCGGGACAACGAACACTGAAGCTTTCTTT.

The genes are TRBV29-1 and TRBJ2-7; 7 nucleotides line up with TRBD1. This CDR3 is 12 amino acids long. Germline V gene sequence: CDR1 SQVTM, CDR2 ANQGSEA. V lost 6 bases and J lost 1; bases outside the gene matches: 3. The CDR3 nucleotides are TGCAGCGTGCAGACAGGGTCCTACGAGCAGTACTTC. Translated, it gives CSVQTGSYEQYF.

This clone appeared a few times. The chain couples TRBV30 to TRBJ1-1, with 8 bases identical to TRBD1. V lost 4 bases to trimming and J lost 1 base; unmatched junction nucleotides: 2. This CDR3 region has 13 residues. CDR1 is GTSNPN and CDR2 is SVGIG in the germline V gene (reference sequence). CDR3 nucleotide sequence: TGTGCCTGGACTGACAGGGGGAACACTGAAGCTTTCTTT. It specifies CAWTDRGNTEAFF. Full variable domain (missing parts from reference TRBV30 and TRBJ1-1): SQTIHQWPATLVQPVGSPLSLECTVEGTSNPNLYWYRQAAGRGLQLLFYSVGIGQISSEVPQNLSASRPQDRQFILSSKKLLLSDSGFYLCAWTDRGNTEAFFGQGTRLTVV.

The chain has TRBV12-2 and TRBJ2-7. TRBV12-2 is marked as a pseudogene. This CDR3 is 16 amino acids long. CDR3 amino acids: CASRLLKFDQLHEQYF. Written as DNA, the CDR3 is TGTGCAAGTCGCTTACTTAAATTCGACCAGCTCCACGAGCAGTACTTC.

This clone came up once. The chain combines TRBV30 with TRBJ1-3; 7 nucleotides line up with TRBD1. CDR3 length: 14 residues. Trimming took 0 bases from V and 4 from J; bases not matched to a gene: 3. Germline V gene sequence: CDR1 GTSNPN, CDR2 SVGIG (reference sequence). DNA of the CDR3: TGTGCCTGGAGTGTGGGGACAGCCGGAAACACCATATATTTT. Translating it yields CAWSVGTAGNTIYF.

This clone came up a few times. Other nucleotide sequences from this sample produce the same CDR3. Here the CDR3 reads CASSQGDTGELFF. The CDR3, as DNA: TGCGCCAGCAGTCAGGGGGACACCGGGGAGCTGTTTTTT. The rearrangement uses TRBV5-1 and TRBJ2-2; 7 positions agree with TRBD1. CDR3 length: 13 residues. The V gene's germline CDR1 is SGHRS and CDR2 YFSETQ. The junction had 1 base not matched to a gene; V was cut back by 5 bases and J by 3 bases.

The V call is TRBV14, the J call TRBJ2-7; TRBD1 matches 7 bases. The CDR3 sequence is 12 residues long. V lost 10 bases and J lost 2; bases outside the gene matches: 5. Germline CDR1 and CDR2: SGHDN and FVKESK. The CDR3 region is CATGQYTYEQYF. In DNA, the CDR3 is TGTGCCACGGGACAGTACACCTACGAGCAGTACTTC. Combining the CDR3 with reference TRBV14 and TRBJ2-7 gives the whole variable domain EAGVTQFPSHSVIEKGQTVTLRCDPISGHDNLYWYRRVMGKEIKFLLHFVKESKQDESGMPNNRFLAERTGGTYSTLKVQPAELEDSGVYFCATGQYTYEQYFGPGTRLTVT.

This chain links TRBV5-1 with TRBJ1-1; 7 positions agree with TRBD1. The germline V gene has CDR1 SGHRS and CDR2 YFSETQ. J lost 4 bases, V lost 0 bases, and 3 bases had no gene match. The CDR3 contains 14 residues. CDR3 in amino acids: CASSLGTGTTEAFF. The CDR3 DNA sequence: TGCGCCAGCAGCTTGGGGACAGGTACCACTGAAGCTTTCTTT. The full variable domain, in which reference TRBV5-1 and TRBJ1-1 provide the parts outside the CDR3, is KAGVTQTPRYLIKTRGQQVTLSCSPISGHRSVSWYQQTPGQGLQFLFEYFSETQRNKGNFPGRFSGRQFSNSRSEMNVSTLELGDSALYLCASSLGTGTTEAFFGQGTRLTVV.

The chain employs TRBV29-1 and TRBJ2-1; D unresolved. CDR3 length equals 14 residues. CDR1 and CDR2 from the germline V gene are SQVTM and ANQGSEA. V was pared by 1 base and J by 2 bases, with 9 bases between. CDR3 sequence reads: CSVEGTVTYNEQFF. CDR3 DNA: TGCAGCGTTGAAGGGACGGTGACCTACAATGAGCAGTTCTTC.

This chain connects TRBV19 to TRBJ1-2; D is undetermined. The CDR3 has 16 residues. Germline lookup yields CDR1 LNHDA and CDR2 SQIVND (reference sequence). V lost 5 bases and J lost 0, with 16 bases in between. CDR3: CASSPRSYLANYGYTF. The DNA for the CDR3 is TGTGCCAGTAGTCCACGATCCTACCTGGCTAACTATGGCTACACCTTC.

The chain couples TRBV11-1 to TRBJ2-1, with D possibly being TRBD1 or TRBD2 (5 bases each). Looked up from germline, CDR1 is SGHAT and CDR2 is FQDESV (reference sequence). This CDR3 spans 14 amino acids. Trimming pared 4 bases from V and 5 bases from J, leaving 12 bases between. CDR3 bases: TGTGCCAGCAGCTCCCGGGACGCCAACAATGAGCAGTTCTTC. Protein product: CASSSRDANNEQFF.